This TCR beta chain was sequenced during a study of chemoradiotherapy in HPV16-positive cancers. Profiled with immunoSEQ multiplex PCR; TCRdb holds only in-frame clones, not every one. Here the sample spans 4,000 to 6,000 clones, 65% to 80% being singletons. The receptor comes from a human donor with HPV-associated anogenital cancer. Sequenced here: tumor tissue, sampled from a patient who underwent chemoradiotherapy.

CDR3 region: CASSEGQEAFF. DNA of the CDR3: TGTGCCAGCAGTGAGGGGCAGGAAGCTTTCTTT. This chain connects TRBV6-1 to TRBJ1-1, with D possibly matching TRBD1 (5 bases). V shed 3 bases and J shed 8 bases, with 7 bases lying between them. The CDR3 consists of 11 residues. Germline V gene data show CDR1 as MNHNS and CDR2 as SASEGT.